This T cell receptor (beta chain) was captured in a study of regulatory T cells in long-lasting Graves disease. Relying on iRepertoire HTBI primers and Arm-PCR of CDR3 regions, the team built TCR beta libraries. Via MiXCR, TCRdb re-called the multiplex PCR reads, giving one row per CDR3 protein. The sample has approximately 400,000 distinct CDR3 sequences; 15% to 18% are singletons. This clonotype was observed a handful of times. Time point in this sample: newly diagnosed GD, antithyroid drugs for less than 3 months. From PBMCs, RNA was extracted and then used to make the TCR library. Germline V gene data show CDR1 as MNHEY and CDR2 as SVGAGI. The CDR3 consists of 17 residues. Trimming removed 2 bases from V and 5 bases from J; junction bases left unmatched: 7.

The sequenced sample was peripheral blood mononuclear cells (PBMCs), obtained at new diagnosis, from a patient treated with antithyroid drugs. This receptor was taken from a female donor with Graves disease. V is TRBV6-5 and J is TRBJ2-2, with TRBD1 matching over 11 bases. This CDR3 reads CASSYLPGQGGTGELFF. In DNA, the CDR3 is TGTGCCAGCAGTTACCTCCCGGGACAGGGGGGAACCGGGGAGCTGTTTTTT.